These 6 T cell receptor beta chains were sequenced from one sample in a study of CD8 T cells in Susac syndrome. An input of roughly 0.5 to 1 ug of RNA was subjected to reverse transcription using random hexamers. TCRdb ran MiXCR on the immunoSEQ multiplex PCR reads and lists one entry per CDR3 protein. Here the sample spans 150,000 to 200,000 distinct CDR3 sequences, 90% to 96% being singletons. Sample: CD4+ T cells from PBMCs. The receptors stem from a human donor with multiple sclerosis.

This sequence joins TRBV4-2 and TRBJ2-2; D gene ambiguous. The ends were cut back, 6 bases at V and 6 bases at J, with 14 bases in the middle. The CDR3 is 14 residues long. Germline V gene sequence: CDR1 LGHNA, CDR2 YNFKEQ. The CDR3 region is CASRSPFGPGELFF. The CDR3 nucleotides read TGTGCCAGCAGGAGTCCCTTTGGGCCCGGGGAGCTGTTTTTT.

The rearrangement uses TRBV29-1 and TRBJ2-5; no clear D. Trimming cost V 5 bases and J 5 bases, with 9 bases left between them. This CDR3 is built from 11 residues. CDR1 and CDR2 from the germline V gene are SQVTM and ANQGSEA. CDR3 amino acids: CSVRVGETQYF. In DNA, the CDR3 is TGCAGCGTTAGGGTTGGGGAGACCCAGTACTTC.

This clonotype was found a few times. The V gene is TRBV7-2, the J gene TRBJ1-5, with a possible D match to TRBD1 (6 bases). The germline V gene has CDR1 SGHTA and CDR2 FQGNSA. The V end was cut by 4 bases, the J end by 5 bases, with 9 bases between. The CDR3 has 13 residues. The DNA for the CDR3 is TGTGCCAGCAGCTCCAGGGGAGATCAGCCCCAGCATTTT. Its translation is CASSSRGDQPQHF.

This chain joins TRBV29-1 and TRBJ1-2; TRBD1 aligns across 8 bases. Germline CDR1 and CDR2: SQVTM and ANQGSEA. V trimming: 4 bases; J trimming: 8 bases; junction bases outside the gene matches: 6. The CDR3 runs 12 residues. CDR3 in amino acids: CSVGDRGIGYTF. Here the CDR3 DNA reads TGCAGCGTTGGCGACAGGGGTATCGGCTACACCTTC.

For this clonotype: A read error may account for a junction end that differs from germline. This chain joins TRBV3-1 and TRBJ2-7; D unresolved. Per germline, CDR1 LGHDT and CDR2 YNNKEL (reference sequence). CDR3 size: 17 residues. The CDR3 DNA follows: TGTGCCAACAGCCCGAGGCCAGTCGGCCCCCTCCGCCACGAGCAGTACTTC. Its translation: CANSPRPVGPLRHEQYF.

CDR3 residues: CASRPLDRVGETQYF. The DNA for the CDR3 is TGTGCCAGCAGACCACTTGACAGGGTAGGAGAGACCCAGTACTTC. The chain recombines TRBV28 with TRBJ2-5; 7 positions agree with TRBD1. This CDR3 spans 15 amino acids. The germline gives CDR1 MDHEN, CDR2 SYDVKM. Unmatched junction bases numbered 11, after V lost 6 bases and J lost 4 bases.